Each of the 16 T cell receptor beta chains below was sequenced from the same sample in a study of cytomegalovirus exposure and HLA in healthy donors. Method: immunoSEQ multiplex PCR; TCRdb's copy keeps in-frame clones and lacks some. The sample holds 250,000 or so clones, roughly 89% seen once. The source material was PBMCs. Every receptor here comes from a man between 18 and 29 years old in good health and CMV-seronegative.

The chain employs TRBV2 and TRBJ1-4; a weak D match, TRBD1 (5 bases). This CDR3 is built from 14 residues. Germline CDR1 is SNHLY and CDR2 is FYNNEI. Trimming stripped 9 bases from V and 8 bases from J, with 19 bases between. The CDR3 loop reads CASHTGQAREKLFF. The CDR3 DNA is TGTGCCAGTCACACAGGTCAGGCTCGGGAAAAACTGTTTTTT.

The chain couples TRBV10-1 to TRBJ2-7, with no clear D. CDR1 is WNHNN and CDR2 is SYGVQD in the germline V gene (reference sequence). The CDR3 has 12 amino acids. V lost 2 bases to trimming and J lost 5 bases, with 7 bases between them. The CDR3 here is CASSEPGNEQYF. The CDR3 DNA sequence: TGCGCCAGCAGTGAGCCAGGAAACGAGCAGTACTTC.

The rearrangement links TRBV27 to TRBJ2-7, with D possibly being TRBD2 (7 bases). Germline values: CDR1 MNHEY, CDR2 SMNVEV (reference sequence). Trimming took 3 bases from V and 0 from J, leaving 9 bases between them. The CDR3 contains 14 residues. The CDR3 bases are TGTGCCAGCAGTTTTGGGGGGGCCTCCTACGAGCAGTACTTC. This sequence encodes CASSFGGASYEQYF.

The chain has TRBV5-4 and TRBJ1-5, with D maybe TRBD1 (5 bases). CDR1 and CDR2 (germline): SGHNT, YYREEE (reference sequence). The length of the CDR3 is 14 residues. Trimming took off 4 bases at V and 0 bases at J, with 8 bases between the two ends. Here the CDR3 DNA reads TGTGCCAGCAGCCCGGGGGGTAGCAATCAGCCCCAGCATTTT. As protein: CASSPGGSNQPQHF.

The chain carries TRBV2 and TRBJ2-7; 9 nucleotides line up with TRBD1. The CDR3 is made up of 16 amino acids. With 5 bases clipped from V and 2 bases from J, the junction kept 10 bases outside the gene matches. From germline, CDR1 is SNHLY and CDR2 FYNNEI. CDR3 sequence (DNA): TGTGCCAGCAGTAAACTACTGGACAGGGGCACCTACGAGCAGTACTTC. Protein sequence: CASSKLLDRGTYEQYF.

The genes are TRBV29-1 and TRBJ1-3; 10 bases fit TRBD1. Losses at the gene ends were 6 bases for V and 4 bases for J; bases not matched to a gene: 3. The CDR3 covers 13 residues. CDR1 is SQVTM, CDR2 ANQGSEA, per germline. In nucleotides, the CDR3 is TGCAGCGTGGGGACAGGGGCCGGAAACACCATATATTTT. The encoded protein is CSVGTGAGNTIYF.

The gene calls are TRBV7-6 and TRBJ2-3; 12 bases line up with TRBD2. The J segment lost 1 base and the V segment lost 5 bases, leaving 7 bases of the junction unmatched. CDR3 length equals 17 residues. Germline values: CDR1 SGHVS, CDR2 FNYEAQ. CDR3 residues: CASSTWTSGDGTDTQYF. The CDR3 DNA is TGTGCCAGCAGCACCTGGACTAGCGGGGACGGCACAGATACGCAGTATTTT. The full variable domain, its missing parts supplied by reference TRBV7-6 and TRBJ2-3, is GAGVSQSPRYKVTKRGQDVALRCDPISGHVSLYWYRQALGQGPEFLTYFNYEAQQDKSGLPNDRFSAERPEGSISTLTIQRTEQRDSAMYRCASSTWTSGDGTDTQYFGPGTRLTVL.

The chain couples TRBV6-4 to TRBJ1-5; 7 bases line up with TRBD1. The V and J ends lost 6 bases and 6 bases, in that order; junction bases with no gene match: 8. Per germline, CDR1 MRHNA and CDR2 SNTAGT. The CDR3 has 14 amino acids. CDR3 region: CASRDRRRAQPQHF. Written as DNA, the CDR3 is TGTGCCAGCAGGGACAGGAGGAGGGCTCAGCCCCAGCATTTT.

The chain combines TRBV4-1 with TRBJ2-1; tentative D call: TRBD2 (7 bases). The CDR3 spans 14 residues. From germline, CDR1 is MGHRA and CDR2 YSYEKL. V lost 1 base, J lost 8 bases, and 12 bases lay in between. The CDR3 protein is CASSQARGADEQFF. For the CDR3, the DNA is TGCGCCAGCAGCCAAGCCCGGGGGGCCGATGAGCAGTTCTTC.

The chain couples TRBV12-5 to TRBJ2-1; TRBD2 is a possible D gene (6 bases). Germline V gene data show CDR1 as LGHNT and CDR2 as FRNRAP. Trimming shortened V by 1 base and J by 1 base, and 11 bases separated the two germline ends. The CDR3 loop spans 16 amino acids. This chain's CDR3 is CASGLGQGGSYNEQFF. The CDR3 bases are TGTGCTAGTGGTTTGGGCCAGGGAGGATCCTACAATGAGCAGTTCTTC.

This clone was observed once. The V gene is TRBV30, the J gene TRBJ1-1; no firm D call. The CDR3 contains 13 residues. Germline V gene lookup returns CDR1 GTSNPN and CDR2 SVGIG (reference sequence). V gave up 3 bases and J gave up 0 bases, with 8 bases separating them. The CDR3 sequence is CAWRTTMNTEAFF. CDR3 DNA: TGTGCCTGGAGAACGACTATGAACACTGAAGCTTTCTTT.

The rearrangement links TRBV7-9 to TRBJ1-1; maybe TRBD1 (6 bases). The V gene lost 6 bases and the J gene lost 7 bases, with 15 bases spanning the gap. Germline CDR1 is SEHNR and CDR2 is FQNEAQ (reference sequence). This CDR3 is 13 amino acids long. Here the CDR3 reads CASRAQGVNEAFF. Written as DNA, the CDR3 is TGTGCCAGCAGAGCACAGGGCGTGAATGAAGCTTTCTTT.

The chain joins TRBV13 to TRBJ2-7; 12 bases map to TRBD2. CDR3 size: 16 residues. The V and J ends lost 5 bases and 0 bases, in that order; junction bases with no gene match: 5. CDR1 and CDR2 (germline): PRHDT, FYEKMQ (reference sequence). Here the CDR3 DNA reads TGTGCCAGCAGCAGAACTAGCGGGAGGTCCTCCTACGAGCAGTACTTC. Protein product: CASSRTSGRSSYEQYF. Filled out from reference TRBV13 and TRBJ2-7, the complete variable domain reads AAGVIQSPRHLIKEKRETATLKCYPIPRHDTVYWYQQGPGQDPQFLISFYEKMQSDKGSIPDRFSAQQFSDYHSELNMSSLELGDSALYFCASSRTSGRSSYEQYFGPGTRLTVT.

With regard to this clone: The same CDR3 arises from other DNA sequences in this sample as well. The chain links TRBV7-9 to TRBJ2-7, with D unresolved. CDR1 and CDR2 (germline): SEHNR, FQNEAQ (reference sequence). There are 11 residues in the CDR3. Trimming took off 5 bases at V and 2 bases at J, with 4 bases between the two ends. The CDR3 loop reads CASSPAYEQYF. Here the CDR3 DNA reads TGTGCCAGCAGCCCAGCCTACGAGCAGTACTTC.

V and J are TRBV6-1 and TRBJ1-6; possibly TRBD1 for D (6 bases). Trimming took off 8 bases at V and 10 bases at J, with 15 bases between the two ends. Germline assignment: CDR1 MNHNS and CDR2 SASEGT. CDR3 length: 13 residues. CDR3 DNA sequence: TGTGCCAGCGATCAGGGGTTAGGATCACCCCTCCACTTT. Protein sequence: CASDQGLGSPLHF.

The chain recombines TRBV5-1 with TRBJ2-7, with TRBD1 identical over 9 bases. This CDR3 is built from 14 residues. Germline assignment: CDR1 SGHRS and CDR2 YFSETQ. V lost 0 bases and J lost 6; bases outside the gene matches: 4. The CDR3 DNA reads as TGCGCCAGCAGCTTGGGGGACAGGGCAGCCGAGCAGTACTTC. Protein: CASSLGDRAAEQYF.